The rows below give T cell receptor beta chains drawn from one sample of a study of T cells after posttransplantation cyclophosphamide. Sequencing used immunoSEQ multiplex PCR; TCRdb keeps in-frame clones, though not all of them. The counts give 20,000 to 25,000 clones, none of them seen only once; around 7% is held by the top ten. The specimen was PBMCs. The receptors come from a woman between 55 and 75 years old in good health, CMV-negative, and a related stem cell transplant donor. CDR3s leave out the opening cysteine and the closing phenylalanine or tryptophan.

TRBV5-1,TRBJ2-5,ASSTRTGAQETQY
TRBV10-3,TRBJ1-5,AISDHSSNQPQH
TRBV9,TRBJ2-1,ASSVASYPVEQF
TRBV7-2,TRBJ2-1,ASSLGISGGDEQF
TRBV6-6,TRBJ2-1,ASSGQGRDNEQF
TRBV7-2,TRBJ2-4,ASSPMRGAQNIQY
TRBV7-3,TRBJ2-3,ASSLVMGGGADTQY
TRBV5-1,TRBJ1-4,ASSLEGTNNEKLF
TRBV7-3,TRBJ1-1,ASSLKQNTEAF
TRBV6-7,TRBJ1-4,ASREDRALKLF
TRBV28,TRBJ2-7,ASSPPTGRYEQY
TRBV27,TRBJ2-5,ASSLSGPGLDETQY